One and the same sample provided the 3 T cell receptor beta chains below, sequenced in a study of shared clonotypes between healthy human individuals. TCRdb's table, derived via immunoSEQ multiplex PCR, lists solely in-frame clones and lacks some. The sample holds 2 million to 2.5 million clones, around 95% seen once. The material sequenced was naive CD4+ T cells sorted from blood. Subset denoted: CD45RA+ positively selected. These receptors were collected from a man between 18 and 35 years old in good health.

As concerns this clone: The same CDR3 arises from other DNA sequences in this sample as well. This chain connects TRBV28 to TRBJ2-3; D is perhaps TRBD2 (6 bases). The CDR3 totals 13 residues. V shed 4 bases and J shed 3 bases, with 8 bases lying between them. Per the germline V gene, CDR1 is MDHEN and CDR2 is SYDVKM. CDR3 bases: TGTGCCAGCAGTTCTGGGGGGACAGATACGCAGTATTTT. This sequence encodes CASSSGGTDTQYF. The complete variable domain, with remaining parts taken from reference TRBV28 and TRBJ2-3, reads DVKVTQSSRYLVKRTGEKVFLECVQDMDHENMFWYRQDPGLGLRLIYFSYDVKMKEKGDIPEGYSVSREKKERFSLILESASTNQTSMYLCASSSGGTDTQYFGPGTRLTVL.

The chain carries TRBV28 and TRBJ1-2; no definite D call. Germline assignment: CDR1 MDHEN and CDR2 SYDVKM. V lost 4 bases and J lost 6, with 15 bases in between. The CDR3 is 14 residues long. Written as DNA, the CDR3 is TGTGCCAGCAGTTCTTGGGAGGTATCCAATGGCTACACCTTC. This translates into CASSSWEVSNGYTF.

A single count supports this clone. The chain links TRBV10-3 to TRBJ2-5, with D uncertain. Looked up from germline, CDR1 is ENHRY and CDR2 is SYGVKD. The CDR3 sequence is 12 residues long. Trimming shortened V by 3 bases and J by 5 bases, and 7 bases separated the two germline ends. The CDR3 sequence: CAISEALETQYF. In DNA form, the CDR3 reads TGTGCCATCAGTGAAGCGCTCGAGACCCAGTACTTC.